This T cell receptor beta chain was captured in a study of T cells after posttransplantation cyclophosphamide. The table came from immunoSEQ multiplex PCR; TCRdb's copy has only in-frame clones and leaves some out. Listed for the sample are 14,000 or so clones, none seen a single time. Cyclophosphamide on days +3 and +4 followed busulfan-fludarabine conditioning and a marrow graft. V was pared by 3 bases and J by 10 bases, with 16 bases between. Germline CDR1 and CDR2: SGHDN and FVKESK. This CDR3 is built from 14 residues. This clone came up many times. Its antigen is unknown. Study observations and caveats: Donor-recipient repertoire similarity was low at 1-2 months, rising over year one. Blood and skin or GI T cell repertoires showed limited TRB overlap. Recipient CMV seropositivity and CMV reactivation strongly tracked TRB clonality.

This clonotype was obtained from a female patient aged 40 to 55 who received an allogeneic stem cell transplant from a related donor, was CMV-positive, and had no GVHD. Some T cells may arise from the graft donor. The material sequenced was PBMCs, taken about 1,000 days after allogeneic stem cell transplant with posttransplant cyclophosphamide. This chain connects TRBV14 to TRBJ2-1, with TRBD2 as a possible D gene (6 bases). DNA for the CDR3: TGTGCCAGCAGCCACCCAGGGACTCGTCGGGAGCAGTTCTTC. It yields the protein CASSHPGTRREQFF.